This T cell receptor (beta chain) was identified during a study of T-cell memory formation after mild COVID-19. Study as a whole: The TCR clusters were mostly specific to one donor.

Study-wide results and limits: Shrinking CD4+ clones resided mostly in CM and EM, and CD8+ ones in EMRA. Day 37-peaking second-wave clones had unconfirmed SARS-CoV-2 specificity.

As to this clonotype: No antigen is known for it.

Constant-segment primers and 5'RACE yielded cDNA libraries for TCR alpha and TCR beta, each carrying sample barcodes and UMIs. TCRdb passed the 5' RACE reads through MiXCR, listing each CDR3 protein once. The sample consists of fewer than 700,000 distinct CDR3 sequences, more than 15% of them appearing once. The germline V gene encodes CDR1 MGHDK and CDR2 SYGVNS. V was clipped by 1 base and J by 2 bases, with 12 bases between them. The CDR3 consists of 16 residues. This sequence originates from an adult woman who had mild COVID-19 (a few samples of this study predate the infection). Cell type and time point are not known. The chain combines TRBV25-1 with TRBJ2-1; D perhaps matches TRBD2 (6 bases). The sample consisted of PBMCs or a T cell subset sorted from them (not recorded which). The CDR3 nucleotides read TGTGCCAGCAGTGAATTTACACCTAGCGCCTACAATGAGCAGTTCTTC. This codes for CASSEFTPSAYNEQFF. Combining the CDR3 with reference TRBV25-1 and TRBJ2-1 gives the whole variable domain EADIYQTPRYLVIGTGKKITLECSQTMGHDKMYWYQQDPGMELHLIHYSYGVNSTEKGDLSSESTVSRIRTEHFPLTLESARPSHTSQYLCASSEFTPSAYNEQFFGPGTRLTVL.